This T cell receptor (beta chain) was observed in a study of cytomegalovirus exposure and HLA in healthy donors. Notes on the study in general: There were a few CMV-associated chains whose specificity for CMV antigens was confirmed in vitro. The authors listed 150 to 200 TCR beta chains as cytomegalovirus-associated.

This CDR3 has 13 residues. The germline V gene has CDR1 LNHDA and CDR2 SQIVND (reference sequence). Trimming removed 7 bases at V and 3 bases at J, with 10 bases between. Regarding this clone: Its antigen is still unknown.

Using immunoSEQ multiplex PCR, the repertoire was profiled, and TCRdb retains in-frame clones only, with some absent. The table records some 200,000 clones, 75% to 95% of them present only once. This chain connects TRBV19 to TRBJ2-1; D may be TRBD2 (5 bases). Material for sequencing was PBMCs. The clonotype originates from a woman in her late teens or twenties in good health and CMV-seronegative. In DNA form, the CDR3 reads TGTGCCAGTAATCACCGGGACTACAATGAGCAGTTCTTC. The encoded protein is CASNHRDYNEQFF.